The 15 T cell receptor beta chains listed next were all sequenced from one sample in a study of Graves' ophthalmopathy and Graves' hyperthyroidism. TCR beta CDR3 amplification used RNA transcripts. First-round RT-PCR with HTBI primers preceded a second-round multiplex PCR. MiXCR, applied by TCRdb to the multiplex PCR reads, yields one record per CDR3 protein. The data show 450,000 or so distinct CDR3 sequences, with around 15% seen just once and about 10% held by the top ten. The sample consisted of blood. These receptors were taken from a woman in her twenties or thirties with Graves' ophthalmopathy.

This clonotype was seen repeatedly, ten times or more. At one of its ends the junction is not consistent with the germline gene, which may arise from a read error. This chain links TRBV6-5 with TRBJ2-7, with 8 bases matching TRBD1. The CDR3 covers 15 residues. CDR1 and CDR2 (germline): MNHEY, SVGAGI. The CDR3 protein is CASSYIRGHSNEQYF. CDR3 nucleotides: TGTGCCAGCAGTTACATCAGGGGGCACTCCAACGAGCAGTACTTC.

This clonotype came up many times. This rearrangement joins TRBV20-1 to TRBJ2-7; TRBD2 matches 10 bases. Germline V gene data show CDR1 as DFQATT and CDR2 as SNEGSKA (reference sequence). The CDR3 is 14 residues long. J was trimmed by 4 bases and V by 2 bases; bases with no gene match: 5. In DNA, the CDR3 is TGCAGTGCTAGACTTCTAGCGGGAGTGTACGAGCAGTACTTC. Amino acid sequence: CSARLLAGVYEQYF.

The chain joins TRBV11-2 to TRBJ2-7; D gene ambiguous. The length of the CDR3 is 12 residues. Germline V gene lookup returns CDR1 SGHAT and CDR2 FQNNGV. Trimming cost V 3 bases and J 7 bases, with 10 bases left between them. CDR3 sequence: CASSFTDIEQYF. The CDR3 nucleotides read TGTGCCAGCAGCTTCACCGATATAGAGCAGTACTTC.

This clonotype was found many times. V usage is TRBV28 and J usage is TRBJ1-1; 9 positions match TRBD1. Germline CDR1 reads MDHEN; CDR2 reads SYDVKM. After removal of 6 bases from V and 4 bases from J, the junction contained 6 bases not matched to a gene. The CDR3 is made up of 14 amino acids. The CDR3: CASSHRTGVTEAFF. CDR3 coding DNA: TGTGCCAGCAGCCATCGGACAGGGGTCACTGAAGCTTTCTTT.

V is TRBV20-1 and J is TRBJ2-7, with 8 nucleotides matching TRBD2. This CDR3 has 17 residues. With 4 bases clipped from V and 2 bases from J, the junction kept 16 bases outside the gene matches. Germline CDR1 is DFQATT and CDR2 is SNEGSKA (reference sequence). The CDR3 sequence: CSANPPTGGVPPYEQYF. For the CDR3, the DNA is TGCAGTGCTAACCCCCCCACCGGGGGGGTCCCCCCCTACGAGCAGTACTTC.

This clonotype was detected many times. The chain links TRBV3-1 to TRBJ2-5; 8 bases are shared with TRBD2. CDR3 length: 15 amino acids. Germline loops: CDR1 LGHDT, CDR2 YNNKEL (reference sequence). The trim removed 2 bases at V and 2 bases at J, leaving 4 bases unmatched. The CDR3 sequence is CASSQIAGLQETQYF. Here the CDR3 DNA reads TGTGCCAGCAGCCAAATAGCGGGGCTACAAGAGACCCAGTACTTC.

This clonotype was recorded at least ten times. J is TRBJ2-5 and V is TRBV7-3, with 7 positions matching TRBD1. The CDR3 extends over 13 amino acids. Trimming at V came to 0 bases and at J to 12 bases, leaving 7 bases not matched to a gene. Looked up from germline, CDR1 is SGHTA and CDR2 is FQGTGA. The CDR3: CASSLTAGRGKYF. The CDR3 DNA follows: TGTGCCAGCAGCTTAACGGCGGGCAGGGGGAAGTACTTC.

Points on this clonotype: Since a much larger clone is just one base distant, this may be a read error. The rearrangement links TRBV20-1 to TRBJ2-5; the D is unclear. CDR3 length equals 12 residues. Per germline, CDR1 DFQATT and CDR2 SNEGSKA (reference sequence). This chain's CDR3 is CSATSHLETKYF. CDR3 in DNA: TGCAGTGCTACTTCTCACCTTGAGACCAAGTACTTC.

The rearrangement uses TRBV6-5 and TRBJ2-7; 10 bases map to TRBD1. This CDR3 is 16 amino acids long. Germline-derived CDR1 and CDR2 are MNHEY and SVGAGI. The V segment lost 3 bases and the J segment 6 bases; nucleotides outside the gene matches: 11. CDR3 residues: CASSYSTGGKSSEQYF. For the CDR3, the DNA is TGTGCCAGCAGTTATTCGACAGGGGGCAAAAGTAGCGAGCAGTACTTC.

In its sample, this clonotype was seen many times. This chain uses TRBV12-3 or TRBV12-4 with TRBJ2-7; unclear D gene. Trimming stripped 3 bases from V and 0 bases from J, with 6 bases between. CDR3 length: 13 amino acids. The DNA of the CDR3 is TGTGCCAGCAGTTTTTCGAACTCCTACGAGCAGTACTTC. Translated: CASSFSNSYEQYF.

The CDR3 region has the DNA TGTGCCAGCAGCGAACGACTGGGAGAAGAGACCCAGTACTTC. It codes for CASSERLGEETQYF. The V gene is TRBV7-2, the J gene TRBJ2-5, with D perhaps TRBD2 (5 bases). The germline V and J ends were trimmed by 5 bases and 3 bases, with 13 bases remaining between them. The length of the CDR3 is 14 residues. The germline V gene encodes CDR1 SGHTA and CDR2 FQGNSA.

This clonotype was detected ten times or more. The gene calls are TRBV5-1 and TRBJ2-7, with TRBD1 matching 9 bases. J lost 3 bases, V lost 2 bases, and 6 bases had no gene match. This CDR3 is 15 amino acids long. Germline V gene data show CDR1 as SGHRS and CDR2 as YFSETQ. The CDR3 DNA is TGCGCCAGCAGCTTACTACCGGGACAGGGCTACGAGCAGTACTTC. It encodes CASSLLPGQGYEQYF. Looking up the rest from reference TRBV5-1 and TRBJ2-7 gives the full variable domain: KAGVTQTPRYLIKTRGQQVTLSCSPISGHRSVSWYQQTPGQGLQFLFEYFSETQRNKGNFPGRFSGRQFSNSRSEMNVSTLELGDSALYLCASSLLPGQGYEQYFGPGTRLTVT.

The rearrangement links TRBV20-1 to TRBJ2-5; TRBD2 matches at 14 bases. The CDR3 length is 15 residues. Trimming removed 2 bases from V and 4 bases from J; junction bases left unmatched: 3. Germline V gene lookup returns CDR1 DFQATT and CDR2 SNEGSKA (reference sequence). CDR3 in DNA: TGCAGTGCTAGATCAGGACTAGCGGGAGGAGAGACCCAGTACTTC. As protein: CSARSGLAGGETQYF.

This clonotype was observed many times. CDR3 amino acids: CASSTHSAHGTEAFF. Here the CDR3 DNA reads TGTGCCAGCAGTACCCACAGTGCGCATGGCACTGAAGCTTTCTTT. V gene TRBV6-1 combines with J gene TRBJ1-1, with D uncertain. CDR3 length equals 15 residues. The germline V gene encodes CDR1 MNHNS and CDR2 SASEGT. Trimming took off 5 bases at V and 4 bases at J, with 17 bases between the two ends.

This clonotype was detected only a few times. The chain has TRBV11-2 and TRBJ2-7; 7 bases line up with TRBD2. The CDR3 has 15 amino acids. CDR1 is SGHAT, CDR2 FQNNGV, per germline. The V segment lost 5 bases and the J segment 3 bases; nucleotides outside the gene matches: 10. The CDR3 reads CASSVIDGRNYEQYF. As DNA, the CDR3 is TGTGCCAGCAGCGTCATTGACGGGAGGAACTACGAGCAGTACTTC.